The present T cell receptor (beta chain) was sequenced within a study of identical twins. The CDR3 loop spans 17 amino acids. The germline gives CDR1 LGHNA, CDR2 YSLEER. V was trimmed by 0 bases and J by 4 bases, leaving 16 bases between them. The study, taken as a whole, reports: In beta out-of-frame sequences, the excess sharing between twins was weaker. Cross-sectional statistics, not tracking of the same donors, supported the conclusions.

A remark on this clonotype: Its matching antigen is unknown.

TCRdb redid the calling of the 5' RACE reads with MiXCR, one entry per CDR3 protein. The repertoire consists of some 440,000 distinct CDR3 sequences, with roughly 24% occurring once and the leading ten covering 2.9%. In addition, the sample was reused for a study of T cells expressing NK-cell markers.

The clonotype was recovered from a woman under 30 in good health. The V call is TRBV4-3, the J call TRBJ2-1, with D perhaps being TRBD1 or TRBD2 (5 bases each). The sample consisted of CD4+ T cells sorted from blood. The CDR3 protein is CASSQDGGFWGYNEQFF. In DNA form, the CDR3 reads TGCGCCAGCAGCCAAGATGGGGGTTTCTGGGGTTACAATGAGCAGTTCTTC.